These 21 T cell receptor beta chains were sequenced from one sample in a study of cytomegalovirus exposure and HLA in healthy donors. Vbeta (60) and Jbeta (13) primers were used in the PCR. Repertoires were generated with immunoSEQ multiplex PCR, while TCRdb's copy carries only in-frame clones and drops some. The sample records 130,000 to 150,000 clones, around 75% being singletons. Sequenced: PBMCs. The receptors stem from a woman aged 25 to 39 in good health and CMV-seronegative.

This chain connects TRBV30 to TRBJ1-2; TRBD1 is a possible D gene (6 bases). Trimming removed 1 base at V and 7 bases at J, with 10 bases between. In germline, CDR1 is GTSNPN, CDR2 SVGIG (reference sequence). The CDR3 is 12 amino acids. The CDR3 loop is CAWSDQGSGYTF. The CDR3 DNA sequence: TGTGCCTGGAGTGATCAGGGGTCTGGCTACACCTTC.

The V call is TRBV5-1, the J call TRBJ2-1, with D perhaps TRBD1 (6 bases). The length of the CDR3 is 16 residues. The V end lost 1 base, the J end lost 2 bases, and 13 bases lay between the germline ends. CDR1 is SGHRS, CDR2 YFSETQ, per germline. The CDR3 DNA follows: TGCGCCAGCAGCTTGTCGACAGGTTCCACCTACAATGAGCAGTTCTTC. Protein sequence: CASSLSTGSTYNEQFF.

The chain uses TRBV4-3 and TRBJ2-3; 7 nucleotides match TRBD2. The junction had 12 bases not matched to a gene; V was cut back by 8 bases and J by 4 bases. The CDR3 has 15 residues. Germline assignment: CDR1 LGHNA and CDR2 YSLEER. For the CDR3, the DNA is TGCGCCAGCCGTGCGTCGACTAGCATTCCAGATACGCAGTATTTT. Its translation: CASRASTSIPDTQYF.

The chain uses TRBV7-9 and TRBJ1-2; 7 nucleotides line up with TRBD1. The CDR3 is made up of 15 amino acids. Germline CDR1 and CDR2: SEHNR and FQNEAQ (reference sequence). Germline trimming cut 6 bases from V and 7 bases from J; bases unmatched to any gene: 14. The CDR3 here is CASRKEEGARSGYTF. CDR3 sequence (DNA): TGTGCCAGCAGGAAGGAAGAGGGGGCGAGGAGTGGCTACACCTTC.

The J gene is TRBJ2-1, the V gene TRBV9; 7 bases line up with TRBD2. V trimming: 3 bases; J trimming: 0 bases; junction bases outside the gene matches: 6. The CDR3 contains 16 residues. Germline loops: CDR1 SGDLS, CDR2 YYNGEE. The DNA of the CDR3 is TGTGCCAGCAGCGGATACGGGGGGAGCTCCTACAATGAGCAGTTCTTC. Its protein product is CASSGYGGSSYNEQFF.

The rearrangement uses TRBV5-1 and TRBJ2-1, with TRBD2 identical over 12 bases. The CDR3 covers 16 residues. The germline V gene encodes CDR1 SGHRS and CDR2 YFSETQ. V lost 3 bases to trimming and J lost 6 bases; unmatched junction nucleotides: 7. The CDR3 loop reads CASSSSSGGAANEQFF. The CDR3 nucleotides read TGCGCCAGCAGCTCCTCTAGCGGGGGGGCGGCCAATGAGCAGTTCTTC.

This chain uses TRBV28 with TRBJ1-1; tentatively, D is TRBD1 (6 bases). Germline loops: CDR1 MDHEN, CDR2 SYDVKM. This CDR3 comprises 14 residues. Trimming stripped 3 bases from V and 1 base from J, with 9 bases between. The CDR3 loop reads CASSLYRANTEAFF. As DNA, the CDR3 is TGTGCCAGCAGTTTGTACAGGGCGAACACTGAAGCTTTCTTT.

The J gene is TRBJ2-1, the V gene TRBV10-3, with D perhaps matching TRBD1 (6 bases). The V and J ends lost 11 bases and 0 bases respectively, with 14 bases between them. CDR1 is ENHRY, CDR2 SYGVKD, per germline. The CDR3 length is 14 residues. This CDR3 reads CAVLRDNSYNEQFF. CDR3 nucleotide sequence: TGTGCCGTACTCCGGGACAACTCCTACAATGAGCAGTTCTTC.

The rearrangement links TRBV5-6 to TRBJ1-2; D possibly corresponds to TRBD1 (5 bases). Trimming removed 1 base at V and 0 bases at J, with 10 bases between. The CDR3 covers 15 residues. Germline V CDR1 and CDR2: SGHDT, YYEEEE. The CDR3 DNA reads as TGTGCCAGCAGCTTGTGGGGCAGCCCTAACTATGGCTACACCTTC. This gives the protein CASSLWGSPNYGYTF.

The gene calls are TRBV9 and TRBJ2-5; 9 nucleotides match TRBD2. The V segment lost 0 bases and the J segment 4 bases; nucleotides outside the gene matches: 10. Germline CDR1 and CDR2: SGDLS and YYNGEE. This CDR3 comprises 17 residues. This CDR3 reads CASSVGVGRGGGETQYF. The CDR3 nucleotides read TGTGCCAGCAGCGTAGGGGTAGGGCGGGGGGGCGGAGAGACCCAGTACTTC.

J is TRBJ1-5 and V is TRBV28; tentatively, D is TRBD1 (5 bases). V shed 5 bases and J shed 5 bases, with 13 bases lying between them. Germline-derived CDR1 and CDR2 are MDHEN and SYDVKM. The CDR3 covers 14 residues. CDR3 DNA: TGTGCCAGCAGTCGAGGGACTAGGGATCAGCCCCAGCATTTT. Its translation is CASSRGTRDQPQHF.

The gene calls are TRBV6-1 and TRBJ1-5; D is undetermined. CDR1 is MNHNS, CDR2 SASEGT, per germline. Trimming cost V 2 bases and J 3 bases, with 11 bases left between them. The CDR3 spans 15 residues. The CDR3 region has the DNA TGTGCCAGCAGTGAATTTAACACCAACAATCAGCCCCAGCATTTT. This sequence encodes CASSEFNTNNQPQHF.

The rearrangement uses TRBV7-8 and TRBJ2-7; 11 bases map to TRBD1. Unmatched junction bases numbered 10, after V lost 5 bases and J lost 4 bases. CDR1 is SGHVS and CDR2 is FQNEAQ in the germline V gene. The CDR3 length is 16 residues. The CDR3 loop reads CASSPQAGTGGYEQYF. Here the CDR3 DNA reads TGTGCCAGCAGCCCCCAAGCCGGGACAGGGGGATACGAGCAGTACTTC.

CDR3 residues: CAWSPPNSATNEKLFF. The DNA for the CDR3 is TGTGCCTGGAGCCCCCCCAATAGTGCAACTAATGAAAAACTGTTTTTT. The chain combines TRBV30 with TRBJ1-4; D call uncertain. Looked up from germline, CDR1 is GTSNPN and CDR2 is SVGIG (reference sequence). The CDR3 is made up of 16 amino acids. The V end was cut by 3 bases, the J end by 0 bases, with 14 bases between.

J is TRBJ2-7 and V is TRBV29-1; TRBD2 matches 11 bases. Per the germline V gene, CDR1 is SQVTM and CDR2 is ANQGSEA. The CDR3 spans 15 residues. Unmatched junction bases numbered 1, after V lost 0 bases and J lost 0 bases. CDR3 sequence reads: CSVEDGTSGSYEQYF. The CDR3 DNA sequence: TGCAGCGTTGAAGATGGGACTAGCGGCTCCTACGAGCAGTACTTC.

Note on this clone: Other DNA sequences in this sample translate to the same CDR3. CDR3 sequence: CASSPTGGSYNEQFF. CDR3 nucleotide sequence: TGCGCCAGCAGCCCGACAGGGGGCTCCTACAATGAGCAGTTCTTC. This rearrangement joins TRBV4-1 to TRBJ2-1; 9 positions agree with TRBD1. Germline values: CDR1 MGHRA, CDR2 YSYEKL. The CDR3 has 15 residues. V was pared by 4 bases and J by 0 bases, with 1 base of the junction left unmatched.

This clone was counted a few times. The V and J genes are TRBV6-5 and TRBJ1-2, with a weak D call TRBD1 (5 bases). V was pared by 2 bases and J by 4 bases, with 14 bases between. Germline V gene lookup returns CDR1 MNHEY and CDR2 SVGAGI. The CDR3 consists of 15 residues. CDR3 in DNA: TGTGCCAGCAGTTACGGCCGGGGGTTTCGCTATGGCTACACCTTC. It is translated as CASSYGRGFRYGYTF.

This clone has a single count. This chain links TRBV19 with TRBJ1-5; maybe TRBD1 (6 bases). Germline V lookup: CDR1 LNHDA, CDR2 SQIVND (reference sequence). This CDR3 is 16 amino acids long. V was pared by 4 bases and J by 5 bases, with 18 bases between. CDR3 sequence: CASSTNFGQSDQPQHF. The CDR3 DNA is TGTGCCAGTAGTACCAACTTCGGACAGTCCGATCAGCCCCAGCATTTT.

V usage is TRBV6-1 and J usage is TRBJ2-3; D is ambiguous. This CDR3 comprises 11 residues. The germline gives CDR1 MNHNS, CDR2 SASEGT. V dropped 6 bases and J dropped 5 bases, with 6 bases sitting between them. CDR3 bases: TGTGCCAGCAGGCTAGTAGATACGCAGTATTTT. Its protein is CASRLVDTQYF.

The chain is built from TRBV9 and TRBJ2-3, with D maybe TRBD1 (5 bases). The CDR3 extends over 16 amino acids. Germline CDR1 SGDLS, CDR2 YYNGEE. The V end was cut by 0 bases, the J end by 1 base, with 12 bases between. The CDR3, as DNA: TGTGCCAGCAGCGTAGGTAGTGGGGCGCGCACAGATACGCAGTATTTT. As protein: CASSVGSGARTDTQYF.

J is TRBJ2-1 and V is TRBV7-8, with D unclear. Trimming removed 3 bases at V and 2 bases at J, with 14 bases between. The germline V gene has CDR1 SGHVS and CDR2 FQNEAQ. CDR3 length: 16 residues. In nucleotides, the CDR3 is TGTGCCAGCAGCTTGTTTCCCGCGAAAACCTACAATGAGCAGTTCTTC. Encoded protein: CASSLFPAKTYNEQFF.